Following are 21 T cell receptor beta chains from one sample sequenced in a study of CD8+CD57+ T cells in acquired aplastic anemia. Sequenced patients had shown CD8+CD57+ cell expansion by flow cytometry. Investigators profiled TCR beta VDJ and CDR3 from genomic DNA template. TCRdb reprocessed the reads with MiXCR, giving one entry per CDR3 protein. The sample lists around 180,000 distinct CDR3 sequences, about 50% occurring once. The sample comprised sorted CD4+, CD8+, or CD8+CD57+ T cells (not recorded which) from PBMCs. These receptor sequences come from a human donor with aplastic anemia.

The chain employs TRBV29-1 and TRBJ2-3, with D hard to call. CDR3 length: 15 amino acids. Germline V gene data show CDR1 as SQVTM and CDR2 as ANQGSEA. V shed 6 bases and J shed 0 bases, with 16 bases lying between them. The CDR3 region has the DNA TGCAGCGTAGTGCGTCTAGATACTAGCACAGATACGCAGTATTTT. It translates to CSVVRLDTSTDTQYF.

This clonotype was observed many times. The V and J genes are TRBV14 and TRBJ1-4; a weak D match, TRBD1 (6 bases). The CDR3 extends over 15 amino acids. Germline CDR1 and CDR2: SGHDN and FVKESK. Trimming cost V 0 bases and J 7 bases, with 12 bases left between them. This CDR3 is CASSQETGSGEKLFF. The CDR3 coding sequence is TGTGCCAGCAGCCAAGAAACAGGGTCTGGTGAAAAACTGTTTTTT. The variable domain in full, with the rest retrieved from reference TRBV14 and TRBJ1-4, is EAGVTQFPSHSVIEKGQTVTLRCDPISGHDNLYWYRRVMGKEIKFLLHFVKESKQDESGMPNNRFLAERTGGTYSTLKVQPAELEDSGVYFCASSQETGSGEKLFFGSGTQLSVL.

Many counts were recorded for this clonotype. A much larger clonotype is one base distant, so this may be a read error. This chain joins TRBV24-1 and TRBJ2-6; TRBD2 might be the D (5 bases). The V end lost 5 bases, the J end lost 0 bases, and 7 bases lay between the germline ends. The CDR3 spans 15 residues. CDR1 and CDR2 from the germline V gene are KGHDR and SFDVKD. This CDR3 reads CATSARASGANVLTF. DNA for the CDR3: TGTGCCACCAGTGCGCGGGCCTCTGGGGCCAACGTCCTGACTTTC.

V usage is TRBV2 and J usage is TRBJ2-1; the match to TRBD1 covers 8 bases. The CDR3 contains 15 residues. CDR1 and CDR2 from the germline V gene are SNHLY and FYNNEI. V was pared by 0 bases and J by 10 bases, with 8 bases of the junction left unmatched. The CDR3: CASSEARRGQGEQFF. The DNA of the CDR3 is TGTGCCAGCAGTGAAGCCCGCAGGGGGCAGGGCGAGCAGTTCTTC.

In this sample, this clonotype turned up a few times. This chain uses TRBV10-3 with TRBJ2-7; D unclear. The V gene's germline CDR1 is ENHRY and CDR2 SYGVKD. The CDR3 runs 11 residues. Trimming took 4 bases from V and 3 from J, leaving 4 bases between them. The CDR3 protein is CAISAYYEQYF. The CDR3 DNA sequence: TGTGCCATCAGTGCCTACTACGAGCAGTACTTC.

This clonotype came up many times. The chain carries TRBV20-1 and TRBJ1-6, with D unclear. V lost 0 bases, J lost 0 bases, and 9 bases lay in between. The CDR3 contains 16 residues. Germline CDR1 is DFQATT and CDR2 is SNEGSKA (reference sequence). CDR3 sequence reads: CSARDEDSSYNSPLHF. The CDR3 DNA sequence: TGCAGTGCTAGAGATGAGGATAGCTCCTATAATTCACCCCTCCACTTT.

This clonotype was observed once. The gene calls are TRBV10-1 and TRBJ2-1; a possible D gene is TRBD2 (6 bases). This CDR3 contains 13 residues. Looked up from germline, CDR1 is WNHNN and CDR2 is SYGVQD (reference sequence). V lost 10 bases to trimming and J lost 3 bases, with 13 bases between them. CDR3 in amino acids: CAIRRGSYNEQFF. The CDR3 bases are TGCGCCATCAGGCGGGGCAGCTACAATGAGCAGTTCTTC.

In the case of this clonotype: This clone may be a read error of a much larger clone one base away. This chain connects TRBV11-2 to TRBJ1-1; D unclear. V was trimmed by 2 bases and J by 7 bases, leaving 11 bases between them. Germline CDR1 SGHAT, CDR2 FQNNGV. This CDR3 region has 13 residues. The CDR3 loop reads CASSLYGSIEAFF. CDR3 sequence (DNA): TGTGCCAGCAGCTTATACGGCAGTATTGAAGCTTTCTTT.

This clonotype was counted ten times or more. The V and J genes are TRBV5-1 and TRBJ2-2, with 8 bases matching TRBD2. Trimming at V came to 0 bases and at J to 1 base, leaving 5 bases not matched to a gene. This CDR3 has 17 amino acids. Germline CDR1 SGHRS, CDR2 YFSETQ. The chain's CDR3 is CASSLARSGVNTGELFF. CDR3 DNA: TGCGCCAGCAGCTTGGCACGTAGCGGGGTGAACACCGGGGAGCTGTTTTTT.

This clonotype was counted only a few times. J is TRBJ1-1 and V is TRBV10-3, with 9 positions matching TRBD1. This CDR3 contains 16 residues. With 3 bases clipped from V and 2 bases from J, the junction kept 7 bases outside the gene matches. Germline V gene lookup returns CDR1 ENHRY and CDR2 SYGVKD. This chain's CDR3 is CAISDPGQGGNTEAFF. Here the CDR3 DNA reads TGTGCCATCAGTGATCCGGGACAGGGAGGAAACACTGAAGCTTTCTTT.

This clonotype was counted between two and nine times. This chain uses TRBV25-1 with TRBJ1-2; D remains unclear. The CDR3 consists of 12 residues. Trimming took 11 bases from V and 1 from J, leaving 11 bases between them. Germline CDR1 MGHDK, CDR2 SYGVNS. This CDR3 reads CAASDFNYGYTF. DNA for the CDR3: TGTGCCGCGTCCGATTTTAACTATGGCTACACCTTC.

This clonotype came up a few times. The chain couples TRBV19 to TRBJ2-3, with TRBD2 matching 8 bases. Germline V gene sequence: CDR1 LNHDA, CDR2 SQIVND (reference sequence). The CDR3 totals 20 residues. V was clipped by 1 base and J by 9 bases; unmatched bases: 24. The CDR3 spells CASSIAVIAGRSPSLDTQYF. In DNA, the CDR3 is TGTGCCAGTAGTATAGCAGTAATAGCGGGGAGAAGCCCTTCCCTAGACACGCAGTATTTT. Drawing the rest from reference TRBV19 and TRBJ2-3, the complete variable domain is DGGITQSPKYLFRKEGQNVTLSCEQNLNHDAMYWYRQDPGQGLRLIYYSQIVNDFQKGDIAEGYSVSREKKESFPLTVTSAQKNPTAFYLCASSIAVIAGRSPSLDTQYFGPGTRLTVL.

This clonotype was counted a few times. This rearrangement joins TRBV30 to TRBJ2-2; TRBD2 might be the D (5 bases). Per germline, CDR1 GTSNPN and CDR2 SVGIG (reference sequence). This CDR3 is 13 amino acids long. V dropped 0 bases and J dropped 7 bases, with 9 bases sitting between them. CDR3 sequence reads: CAWSVRGIGELFF. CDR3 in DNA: TGTGCCTGGAGTGTACGGGGAATCGGGGAGCTGTTTTTT.

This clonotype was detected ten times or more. CDR3 protein: CASRPRDPLTGELFF. The CDR3 DNA reads TGTGCCAGCAGACCTAGGGACCCCCTGACCGGGGAGCTGTTTTTT. The chain is built from TRBV6-1 and TRBJ2-2; the D call may be TRBD1 or TRBD2 (5 bases each). Trimming removed 6 bases from V and 5 bases from J, with 16 bases in between. The germline gives CDR1 MNHNS, CDR2 SASEGT. This CDR3 is built from 15 residues.

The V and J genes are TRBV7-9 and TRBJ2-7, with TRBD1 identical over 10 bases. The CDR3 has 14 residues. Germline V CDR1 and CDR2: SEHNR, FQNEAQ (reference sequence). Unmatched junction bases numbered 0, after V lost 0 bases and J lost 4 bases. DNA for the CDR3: TGTGCCAGCAGCTTAGCGGGACAGGGGTACGAGCAGTACTTC. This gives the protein CASSLAGQGYEQYF.

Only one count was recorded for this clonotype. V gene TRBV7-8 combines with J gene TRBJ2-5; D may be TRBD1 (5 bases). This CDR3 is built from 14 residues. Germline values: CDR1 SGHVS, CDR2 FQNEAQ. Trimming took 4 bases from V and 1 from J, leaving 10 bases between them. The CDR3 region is CASSSQDLQETQYF. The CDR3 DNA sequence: TGTGCCAGCAGCTCACAGGACCTCCAAGAGACCCAGTACTTC.

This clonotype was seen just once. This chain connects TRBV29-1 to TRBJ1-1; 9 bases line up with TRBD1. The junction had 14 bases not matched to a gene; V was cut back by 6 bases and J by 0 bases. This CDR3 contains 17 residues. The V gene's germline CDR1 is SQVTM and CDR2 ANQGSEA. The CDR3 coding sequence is TGCAGCGTATCCTATGGGGGGACAGGGCCCATGAACACTGAAGCTTTCTTT. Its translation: CSVSYGGTGPMNTEAFF.

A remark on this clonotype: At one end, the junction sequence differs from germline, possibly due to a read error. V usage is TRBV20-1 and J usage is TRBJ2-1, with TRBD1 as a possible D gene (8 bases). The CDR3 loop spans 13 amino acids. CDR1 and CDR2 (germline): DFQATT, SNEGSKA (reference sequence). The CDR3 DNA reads TGCAGTGCTAGCCCAGGGGGCGGGGGTGAGCATTTCTTC. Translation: CSASPGGGGEHFF.

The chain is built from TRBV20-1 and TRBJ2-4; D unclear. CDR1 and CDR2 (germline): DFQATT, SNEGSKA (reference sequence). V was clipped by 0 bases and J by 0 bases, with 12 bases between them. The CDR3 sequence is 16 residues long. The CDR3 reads CSARDPHRLAKNIQYF. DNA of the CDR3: TGCAGTGCTAGAGACCCCCATCGTCTAGCCAAAAACATTCAGTACTTC.

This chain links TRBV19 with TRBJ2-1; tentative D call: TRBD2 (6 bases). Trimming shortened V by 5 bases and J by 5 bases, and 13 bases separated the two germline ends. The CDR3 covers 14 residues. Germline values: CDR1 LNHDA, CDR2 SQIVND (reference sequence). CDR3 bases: TGTGCCAGTAGTGCCGGGACTTTAAACAATGAGCAGTTCTTC. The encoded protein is CASSAGTLNNEQFF.

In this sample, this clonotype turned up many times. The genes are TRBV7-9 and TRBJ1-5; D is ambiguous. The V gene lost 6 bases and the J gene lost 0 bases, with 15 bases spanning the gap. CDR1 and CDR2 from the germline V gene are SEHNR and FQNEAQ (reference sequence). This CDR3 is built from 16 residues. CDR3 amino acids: CASSPAGHVSNQPQHF. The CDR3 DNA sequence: TGTGCCAGCAGTCCCGCTGGCCATGTTAGCAATCAGCCCCAGCATTTT.